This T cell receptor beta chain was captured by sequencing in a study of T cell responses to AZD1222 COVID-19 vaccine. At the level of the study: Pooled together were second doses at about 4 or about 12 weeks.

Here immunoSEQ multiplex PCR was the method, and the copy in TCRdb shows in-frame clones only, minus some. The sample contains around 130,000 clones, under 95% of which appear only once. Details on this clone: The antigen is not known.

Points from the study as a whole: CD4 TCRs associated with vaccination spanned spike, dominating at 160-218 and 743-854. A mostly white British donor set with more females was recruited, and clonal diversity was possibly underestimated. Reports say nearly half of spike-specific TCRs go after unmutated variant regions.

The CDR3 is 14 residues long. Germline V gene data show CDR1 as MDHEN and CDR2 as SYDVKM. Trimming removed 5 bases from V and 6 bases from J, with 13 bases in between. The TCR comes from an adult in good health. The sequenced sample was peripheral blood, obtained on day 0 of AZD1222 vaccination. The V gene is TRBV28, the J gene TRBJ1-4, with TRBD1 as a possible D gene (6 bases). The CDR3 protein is CASSHGGGHEKLFF. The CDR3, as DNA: TGTGCCAGCAGTCATGGGGGGGGGCATGAAAAACTGTTTTTT.